This T cell receptor (beta chain) was profiled in a study of T cell changes during pregnancy in multiple sclerosis. The ends were cut back, 5 bases at V and 8 bases at J, with 13 bases in the middle. CDR3 size: 14 residues. Germline CDR1 is WSHSY and CDR2 is SAAADI. Libraries were prepared by immunoSEQ multiplex PCR; TCRdb keeps only in-frame clonotypes and omits some of them. The data hold more than 35,000 clones, with about nine tenths observed a single time. Sequencing used CD4+ T cells from peripheral blood mononuclear cells, obtained in the third trimester of pregnancy. V is TRBV10-2 and J is TRBJ1-6, with D possibly matching TRBD1 (6 bases). This receptor was taken from a female donor in good health, enrolled as a control in a pregnancy study. The CDR3 DNA is TGCGCCAGCAGTCAGGGGTATGGTGATTCACCCCTCCACTTT. Its translation is CASSQGYGDSPLHF.